This T cell receptor (beta chain) comes out of a study of shared clonotypes between healthy human individuals. Study background: With ages of 18 to 49, the donors were a couple of women and a few men.

The protocol was immunoSEQ multiplex PCR, while the TCRdb copy is restricted to in-frame clones and leaves out a portion. There are roughly 770,000 clones in the sample; 90% to 98% occur only once, and roughly 0.23% lies in the top ten. Selected positively for CCR7 and CD45RO-negative, naive CD8 cells excluded terminally differentiated effector memory CD45RA+ cells. The study, taken as a whole, reports: Non-shared clonotypes had lower generation probabilities than clonotypes shared by all four sorted-subset donors.

Germline V gives CDR1 SQVTM, CDR2 ANQGSEA. V lost 4 bases, J lost 1 base, and 11 bases lay in between. The CDR3 has 13 residues. On this clone itself: Its antigen is unknown. Within the sample, other DNA sequences also encode this same CDR3.

The TCR was taken from a man aged 30-40 years in good health. The V and J genes are TRBV29-1 and TRBJ2-7; D possibly corresponds to TRBD1 (6 bases). The sample taken for sequencing was naive CD8+ T cells sorted from blood. The CDR3, as DNA: TGCAGCGTTGTAGGGACACCATCCTACGAGCAGTACTTC. It is translated as CSVVGTPSYEQYF.